This is a list of T cell receptor beta chains from one sample in a study of blood T cell repertoires in COVID-19. Clones were sequenced by immunoSEQ multiplex PCR, and TCRdb holds only the in-frame ones, with some missing. In the table there are just over 300,000 clones, around 87% of which are singletons. What was sequenced was peripheral blood. Receptors were obtained from a man in his late teens or twenties with active or convalescent COVID-19. The CDR3 runs from the conserved cysteine through the conserved F or W. Fields, in order: clone size, V gene, J gene, D gene, CDR3 protein, CDR3 DNA. The D gene is left open where the match is weak. Rows give clone size only sometimes, using once, few, many, or a class for an expanded clone.

.,TRBV28,TRBJ2-4,.,CASSRQGAGAQYF,TGTGCCAGCTCCCGACAGGGAGCGGGGGCTCAGTACTTC
.,TRBV29-1,TRBJ1-3,.,CSVSLTGNTIYF,TGCAGCGTTTCCCTTACTGGAAACACCATATATTTT
.,TRBV19,TRBJ2-2,TRBD1,CASSSQGASGELFF,TGTGCCAGTAGTTCCCAGGGGGCATCCGGGGAGCTGTTTTTT
.,TRBV5-8,TRBJ1-5,.,CASSWGGLAFQPQHF,TGTGCCAGCAGCTGGGGGGGACTGGCTTTTCAGCCCCAGCATTTT
.,TRBV3-1/TRBV3-2,TRBJ1-5,.,CASSQGGSPQHF,TGTGCCAGCAGCCAAGGAGGGAGCCCCCAGCATTTT
.,TRBV5-5,TRBJ1-4,TRBD1,CASSLPGGEKLFF,TGTGCCAGCAGCTTGCCAGGGGGCGAAAAACTGTTTTTT
.,TRBV10-3,TRBJ2-7,TRBD2,CAISDLGTSGRLYEQYF,TGTGCCATCAGTGACCTAGGGACTAGCGGGAGACTTTACGAGCAGTACTTC
.,TRBV6-6,TRBJ2-7,TRBD2,CASRREVTSYEQYF,TGTGCCAGCAGACGGGAGGTGACCTCCTACGAGCAGTACTTC
few,TRBV20-1,TRBJ2-5,.,CSASPIGEGETQYF,TGCAGTGCTAGTCCAATCGGTGAGGGAGAGACCCAGTACTTC
few,TRBV2,TRBJ1-2,.,CASSESYSLYGYTF,TGTGCCAGCAGTGAGTCGTACAGCCTCTATGGCTACACCTTC
.,TRBV5-1,TRBJ2-3,.,CASRSRGTTQDTQYF,TGCGCCAGCAGGTCGCGGGGAACCACCCAAGATACGCAGTATTTT
.,TRBV9,TRBJ2-5,.,CASSVDTLETQYF,TGTGCCAGCAGCGTAGATACATTGGAGACCCAGTACTTC
.,TRBV7-9,TRBJ1-3,TRBD1,CASSLGDSTGNTIYF,TGTGCCAGCAGCTTAGGGGACAGCACTGGAAACACCATATATTTT
.,TRBV2,TRBJ1-2,TRBD1,CASSDPGQPYGYTF,TGTGCCAGCAGTGACCCGGGACAGCCTTATGGCTACACCTTC
.,TRBV6-2/TRBV6-3,TRBJ1-3,.,CASNYWTATSGNTIYF,TGTGCCAGCAATTACTGGACAGCGACCTCTGGAAACACCATATATTTT
.,TRBV5-6,TRBJ2-5,.,CASSQQGSTTQYF,TGTGCCAGCAGCCAACAGGGATCCACGACCCAGTACTTC
few,TRBV6-1,TRBJ1-5,.,CASSDRVGAGQPQHF,TGTGCCAGCAGTGATCGAGTGGGGGCCGGTCAGCCCCAGCATTTT
.,TRBV13,TRBJ2-7,.,CASSLGVGNEQYF,TGTGCCAGCAGCTTAGGAGTCGGGAACGAGCAGTACTTC
.,TRBV5-1,TRBJ1-4,.,CASRGSDEKLFF,TGCGCCAGCAGGGGCAGTGATGAAAAACTGTTTTTT
.,TRBV5-1,TRBJ1-1,.,CASSGDTGKAAFF,TGCGCCAGCAGCGGGGATACAGGGAAAGCAGCTTTCTTT
.,TRBV7-7,TRBJ2-5,TRBD2,CASSTGLAGIQETQYF,TGTGCCAGCAGCACTGGACTAGCGGGGATCCAAGAGACCCAGTACTTC
.,TRBV13,TRBJ2-2,TRBD2,CASSLRTSGSRQDGELFF,TGTGCCAGCAGCCTCCGGACTAGCGGGAGCCGTCAAGACGGGGAGCTGTTTTTT
many,TRBV7-6,TRBJ2-5,TRBD1,CASSLAIRPGGRETQYF,TGTGCCAGCAGCTTAGCGATCCGTCCAGGGGGAAGGGAGACCCAGTACTTC
.,TRBV19,TRBJ2-2,.,CASTPSGSGELFF,TGTGCCAGTACCCCCTCGGGGAGCGGGGAGCTGTTTTTT
.,TRBV6-6,TRBJ1-5,.,CASSYRSTTSNQPQHF,TGTGCCAGCAGTTATCGAAGCACCACTAGCAATCAGCCCCAGCATTTT
.,TRBV13,TRBJ2-1,.,CASSLSWARGYNEQFF,TGTGCCAGCAGCTTAAGTTGGGCTAGGGGGTACAATGAGCAGTTCTTC
once,TRBV5-6,TRBJ1-5,.,CASSLRQIQPQHF,TGTGCCAGCAGCTTACGACAGATACAGCCCCAGCATTTT